This T cell receptor beta chain was captured by sequencing in a study of blood T cell repertoires in COVID-19. This clone was seen just once. Using immunoSEQ multiplex PCR, the repertoire was profiled, and TCRdb retains in-frame clones only, with some absent. The sample lists roughly 240,000 clones; over 75% were seen once. Germline-derived CDR1 and CDR2 are SGDLS and YYNGEE. The CDR3 runs 15 residues. The ends lost 4 bases at V and 6 bases at J; junction bases unmatched: 5. The sequencing input was PBMCs or T cells enriched from blood (not recorded which). The source is a woman aged 50 to 60 with acute COVID-19. The chain has TRBV9 and TRBJ1-6; 9 bases match TRBD1. The CDR3 nucleotides are TGTGCCAGCAGCTCCGGGACAGGGTCTAATTCACCCCTCCACTTT. As protein: CASSSGTGSNSPLHF.